The 20 T cell receptor beta chains listed next were all sequenced from one sample in a study of Ad26.COV2.S vaccination and SARS-CoV-2 variants. Measured with immunoSEQ multiplex PCR; TCRdb has only the in-frame clones, and not every one. The sample shows approximately 300,000 clones, about 86% of them seen only once. Treatment of the sample: around 19 received Ad26.COV2.S at low or high dose, single or two shots; about 5 received placebo; per-sample allocation not given. The samples were gathered on day 63 after the first injection of vaccine or placebo. Specimen: peripheral blood, collected in a trial of Ad26.COV2.S vaccine versus placebo. Receptors were obtained from a person aged 18 to 59 who received the Ad26.COV2.S COVID-19 vaccine or a placebo.

This sequence joins TRBV5-1 and TRBJ2-5, with D possibly TRBD2 on 5 matching bases. Germline-derived CDR1 and CDR2 are SGHRS and YFSETQ. The CDR3 is 15 amino acids. V was clipped by 0 bases and J by 9 bases, with 18 bases between them. This CDR3 is CASSLADTGRAAQYF. CDR3 bases: TGCGCCAGCAGCTTGGCCGACACCGGCCGAGCGGCCCAGTACTTC.

V gene TRBV4-3 combines with J gene TRBJ2-7; D unresolved. The CDR3 length is 16 residues. The V and J ends lost 3 bases and 0 bases respectively, with 15 bases between them. Germline V gene lookup returns CDR1 LGHNA and CDR2 YSLEER. The CDR3 DNA reads as TGCGCCAGCAGCCAGGACCTTTGGGCCCACTCCTACGAGCAGTACTTC. Its protein product is CASSQDLWAHSYEQYF.

The chain couples TRBV6-5 to TRBJ2-1, with 7 bases aligning to TRBD1. V lost 0 bases and J lost 9; bases outside the gene matches: 11. The CDR3 is 16 amino acids. CDR1 is MNHEY and CDR2 is SVGAGI in the germline V gene. CDR3 in amino acids: CASSYSIGRGISEQFF. For the CDR3, the DNA is TGTGCCAGCAGTTACTCGATTGGCAGGGGGATTAGTGAGCAGTTCTTC.

This clone was picked up one time. The V gene is TRBV6-6, the J gene TRBJ1-6, with D maybe TRBD1 (5 bases). This CDR3 has 16 residues. Looked up from germline, CDR1 is MNHNY and CDR2 is SVGAGI (reference sequence). Trimming pared 2 bases from V and 10 bases from J, leaving 18 bases between. The CDR3 sequence: CASSYPYAEGESPLHF. DNA for the CDR3: TGTGCCAGCAGTTACCCCTATGCCGAAGGGGAGTCACCCCTCCACTTT.

J is TRBJ2-5 and V is TRBV5-4; D is uncertain. The CDR3 totals 13 residues. V shed 5 bases and J shed 5 bases, with 13 bases lying between them. Looked up from germline, CDR1 is SGHNT and CDR2 is YYREEE (reference sequence). The CDR3 region is CASRPDPIETQYF. As DNA, the CDR3 is TGTGCCAGCAGACCTGACCCTATTGAGACCCAGTACTTC.

The J gene is TRBJ1-6, the V gene TRBV6-5, with a tentative D call TRBD1 (6 bases). CDR3 length: 11 amino acids. The germline CDR1 and CDR2 sequences are MNHEY and SVGAGI. V lost 4 bases and J 17 bases, leaving 12 bases between the germline ends. The chain's CDR3 is CASSSDRIIHF. CDR3 DNA: TGTGCCAGCAGTTCGGACAGAATAATCCACTTT.

The chain has TRBV7-2 and TRBJ2-5; a possible D gene is TRBD2 (6 bases). This CDR3 has 16 amino acids. V lost 1 base and J 2 bases, leaving 14 bases between the germline ends. Per germline, CDR1 SGHTA and CDR2 FQGNSA. The CDR3 sequence: CASSLDGGRGQETQYF. In DNA, the CDR3 is TGTGCCAGCAGCTTAGACGGGGGACGGGGACAAGAGACCCAGTACTTC.

This clone was seen only a few times. The chain's CDR3 is CSASRSGTEAFF. Here the CDR3 DNA reads TGCAGTGCTAGTAGGAGTGGGACTGAAGCTTTCTTT. The chain links TRBV20-1 to TRBJ1-1; D is unclear. The CDR3 extends over 12 amino acids. V lost 3 bases and J 5 bases, leaving 10 bases between the germline ends. Per germline, CDR1 DFQATT and CDR2 SNEGSKA (reference sequence).

The V call is TRBV7-6, the J call TRBJ1-5; D possibly corresponds to TRBD1 (6 bases). Germline loops: CDR1 SGHVS, CDR2 FNYEAQ. The CDR3 spans 13 residues. The CDR3 loop reads CAVSGGPNQPQHF. CDR3 in DNA: TGTGCAGTGTCTGGGGGGCCCAATCAGCCCCAGCATTTT.

The J gene is TRBJ2-1, the V gene TRBV18; D is uncertain. V shed 1 base and J shed 6 bases, with 7 bases lying between them. Germline lookup yields CDR1 KGHSH and CDR2 LQKENI. The CDR3 consists of 13 residues. In DNA form, the CDR3 reads TGTGCCAGCTCACCACGCCTAGTCAATGAGCAGTTCTTC. This sequence encodes CASSPRLVNEQFF. The full variable domain, in which reference TRBV18 and TRBJ2-1 provide the parts outside the CDR3, is NAGVMQNPRHLVRRRGQEARLRCSPMKGHSHVYWYRQLPEEGLKFMVYLQKENIIDESGMPKERFSAEFPKEGPSILRIQQVVRGDSAAYFCASSPRLVNEQFFGPGTRLTVL.

The chain employs TRBV4-2 and TRBJ2-1, with 8 bases matching TRBD2. Losses at the gene ends were 0 bases for V and 4 bases for J; bases not matched to a gene: 29. CDR1 and CDR2 from the germline V gene are LGHNA and YNFKEQ. This CDR3 contains 24 residues. The CDR3 sequence is CASSQDPTGGAGGVLLSRYNEQFF. The CDR3 nucleotides read TGTGCCAGCAGCCAAGACCCCACCGGGGGAGCCGGGGGGGTCCTACTAAGCCGATACAATGAGCAGTTCTTC.

The gene calls are TRBV7-2 and TRBJ2-5, with D hard to call. V gave up 1 base and J gave up 5 bases, with 5 bases separating them. The CDR3 has 12 residues. Per germline, CDR1 SGHTA and CDR2 FQGNSA. This chain's CDR3 is CASSLGWETQYF. The CDR3 DNA reads TGTGCCAGCAGCTTAGGTTGGGAGACCCAGTACTTC.

The chain recombines TRBV19 with TRBJ2-1; TRBD2 matches 11 bases. From germline, CDR1 is LNHDA and CDR2 SQIVND (reference sequence). Trimming removed 4 bases from V and 12 bases from J; junction bases left unmatched: 14. The CDR3 consists of 16 residues. Here the CDR3 reads CASSTVAGGLLDGQFF. CDR3 DNA sequence: TGTGCCAGTAGTACCGTAGCGGGGGGGCTACTTGACGGGCAGTTCTTC.

The gene calls are TRBV25-1 and TRBJ2-5; D call uncertain. Trimming cost V 3 bases and J 2 bases, with 10 bases left between them. The CDR3 runs to 14 residues. CDR1 MGHDK and CDR2 SYGVNS come from the germline V gene. This chain's CDR3 is CASSDPDVQETQYF. CDR3 DNA: TGTGCCAGCAGTGACCCTGACGTTCAAGAGACCCAGTACTTC. Full variable domain (missing parts from reference TRBV25-1 and TRBJ2-5): EADIYQTPRYLVIGTGKKITLECSQTMGHDKMYWYQQDPGMELHLIHYSYGVNSTEKGDLSSESTVSRIRTEHFPLTLESARPSHTSQYLCASSDPDVQETQYFGPGTRLLVL.

This clone was detected only once. The sample holds other DNA sequences that translate to the same CDR3. The chain combines TRBV18 with TRBJ2-5; D unclear. Germline V CDR1 and CDR2: KGHSH, LQKENI. The length of the CDR3 is 12 residues. Trimming took off 1 base at V and 1 base at J, with 1 base between the two ends. For the CDR3, the DNA is TGTGCCAGCTCACCACGCCAAGAGACCCAGTACTTC. Its translation is CASSPRQETQYF.

The rearrangement joins TRBV29-1 to TRBJ1-1; unclear D gene. The CDR3 has 10 residues. The V and J ends lost 6 bases and 5 bases respectively, with 7 bases between them. Per germline, CDR1 SQVTM and CDR2 ANQGSEA. DNA for the CDR3: TGCAGCGTCGCGGGGACTGAAGCTTTCTTT. It translates to CSVAGTEAFF.

This chain connects TRBV7-9 to TRBJ1-6; 7 nucleotides match TRBD1. This CDR3 has 14 amino acids. The germline V gene encodes CDR1 SEHNR and CDR2 FQNEAQ (reference sequence). The V gene end was trimmed by 5 bases and the J gene end by 12 bases; junction bases not matched to a gene: 10. The DNA of the CDR3 is TGTGCCAGCAGCACCCAACAGGGGATGGGACCCCTCCACTTT. Residues: CASSTQQGMGPLHF.

V and J are TRBV18 and TRBJ2-2, with D possibly being TRBD2 (6 bases). V lost 4 bases, J lost 1 base, and 13 bases lay in between. Germline CDR1 and CDR2: KGHSH and LQKENI. CDR3 size: 16 residues. The CDR3 region has the DNA TGTGCCAGCTCACGTTCTAGCGAGGGGAACACCGGGGAGCTGTTTTTT. It is translated as CASSRSSEGNTGELFF.

The chain is built from TRBV30 and TRBJ1-5; D not certain. CDR1 is GTSNPN, CDR2 SVGIG, per germline (reference sequence). V was pared by 1 base and J by 10 bases, with 11 bases between. CDR3 length: 12 residues. CDR3 residues: CAWSAKKAPQHF. The DNA of the CDR3 is TGTGCCTGGAGTGCCAAGAAGGCACCCCAGCATTTT.

There are many counts of this clone. Here the CDR3 reads CASSYMGRGHGYTF. The DNA for the CDR3 is TGTGCCAGCAGTTACATGGGCAGGGGGCACGGCTACACCTTC. V is TRBV6-6 and J is TRBJ1-2; 8 bases fit TRBD1. The germline V gene has CDR1 MNHNY and CDR2 SVGAGI (reference sequence). V was clipped by 2 bases and J by 8 bases; unmatched bases: 7. The CDR3 sequence is 14 residues long.